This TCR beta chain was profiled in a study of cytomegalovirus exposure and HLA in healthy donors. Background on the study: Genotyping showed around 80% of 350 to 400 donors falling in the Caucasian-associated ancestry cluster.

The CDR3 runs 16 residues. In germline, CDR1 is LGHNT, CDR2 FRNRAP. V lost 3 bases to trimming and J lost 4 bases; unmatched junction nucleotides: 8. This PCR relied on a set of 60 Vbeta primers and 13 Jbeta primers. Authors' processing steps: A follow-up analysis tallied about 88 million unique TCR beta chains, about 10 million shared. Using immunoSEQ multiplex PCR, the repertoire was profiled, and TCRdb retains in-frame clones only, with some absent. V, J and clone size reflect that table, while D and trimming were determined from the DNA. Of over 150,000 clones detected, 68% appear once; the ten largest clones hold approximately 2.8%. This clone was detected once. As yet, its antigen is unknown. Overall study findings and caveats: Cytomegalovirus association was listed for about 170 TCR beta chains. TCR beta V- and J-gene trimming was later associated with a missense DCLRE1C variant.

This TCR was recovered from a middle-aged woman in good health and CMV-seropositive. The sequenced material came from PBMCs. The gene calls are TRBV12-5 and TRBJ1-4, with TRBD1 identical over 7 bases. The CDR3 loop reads CASGLTFGTDNEKLFF. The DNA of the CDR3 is TGTGCTAGTGGTTTAACCTTCGGGACAGATAATGAAAAACTGTTTTTT.